A selection of T cell receptor beta chains follows, all from one sample in a study of identical twins. One entry per CDR3 protein results from TCRdb running MiXCR on the 5' RACE reads. This table holds hundreds of thousands of distinct CDR3 sequences, roughly 20% found once. These data were also filed under a second study, of T cells expressing NK-cell markers.

The sample consisted of PBMCs. These receptors were collected from a young woman in good health. CDR3s include the opening cysteine and the closing phenylalanine or tryptophan. A D gene is named only where the DNA matches it firmly. Some rows have no size entry. The others give once, few or many, or a class for an expanded clone.

D gene	V gene	clone size	J gene	CDR3 length	CDR3 DNA	CDR3 protein
TRBD2	TRBV20-1	.	TRBJ2-1	14	TGCAGTGCTTCCCTAGCGGGGCTCTACAATGAGCAGTTCTTC	CSASLAGLYNEQFF
.	TRBV10-3	few	TRBJ2-1	14	TGTGCCATCAGTGAGTCAGGGGCTAGCCATGAGCAGTTCTTC	CAISESGASHEQFF
.	TRBV12-3/TRBV12-4	many	TRBJ2-1	12	TGTGCCAGCAGTGGCCCCGAGGGTGAGCAGTTCTTC	CASSGPEGEQFF
.	TRBV5-1	.	TRBJ1-1	17	TGCGCCAGCAGCTCCGGGGCCGCCCCCGGGATGAACACTGAAGCTTTCTTT	CASSSGAAPGMNTEAFF
.	TRBV20-1	.	TRBJ2-5	13	TGCAGTGCTAGTGGAGGGACACTAGAGACCCAGTACTTC	CSASGGTLETQYF
TRBD2	TRBV10-3	few	TRBJ2-5	16	TGTGCCATCAGTGAAAGCGGGGGTACCTCTCAAGAGACCCAGTACTTC	CAISESGGTSQETQYF
.	TRBV6-2/TRBV6-3	few	TRBJ1-5	15	TGTGCCAGCAGTTACCAGGACCCTAGCAATCAGCCCCAGCATTTT	CASSYQDPSNQPQHF
.	TRBV5-1	.	TRBJ2-1	15	TGCGCCAGCAGCTTGCGGTGGGGCTCCTACAATGAGCAGTTCTTC	CASSLRWGSYNEQFF
.	TRBV29-1	many	TRBJ1-2	15	TGCAGCGTTGTCCACAATACCCAGGGAGCGGGCGGCTACACCTTC	CSVVHNTQGAGGYTF
TRBD2	TRBV29-1	few	TRBJ2-3	14	TGCAGCGCACTCAGCGGGAGTACCACAGATACGCAGTATTTT	CSALSGSTTDTQYF
.	TRBV12-3/TRBV12-4	.	TRBJ2-7	15	TGTGCCAGCAGCCCGGGGGGGACAGTGGCGCACGAGCAGTACTTC	CASSPGGTVAHEQYF
.	TRBV4-3	few	TRBJ2-2	14	TGCGCCAGCAGCCCAGCAGGACTGGACGGGGAGCTGTTTTTT	CASSPAGLDGELFF
.	TRBV29-1	.	TRBJ2-7	12	TGCAGCGTTGTTGGGACCCTTTACGAGCAGTACTTC	CSVVGTLYEQYF
.	TRBV12-3/TRBV12-4	many	TRBJ2-1	12	TGTGCCAGCAGTTTAGCCCCGGGGACATGGTTCTTC	CASSLAPGTWFF
TRBD2	TRBV7-9	many	TRBJ2-1	17	TGTGCCAGCAGCCCGGGTGGACTAGCGGGTGTCTACAATGAGCAGTTCTTC	CASSPGGLAGVYNEQFF
TRBD1	TRBV5-1	.	TRBJ1-3	16	TGCGCCAGCAGCCCCCCCGACAGGGGGTCTGGAAACACCATATATTTT	CASSPPDRGSGNTIYF
TRBD1	TRBV14	.	TRBJ2-4	15	TGTGCCAGCAGCCCGGGACAGGGAATACAAAACATTCAGTACTTC	CASSPGQGIQNIQYF
.	TRBV12-3/TRBV12-4	few	TRBJ2-2	16	TGTGCCAGCAAAGCTCGACGGACGGCGAACACCGGGGAGCTGTTTTTT	CASKARRTANTGELFF
.	TRBV6-2/TRBV6-3	few	TRBJ2-3	15	TGTGCCAGCAGTTCTTGGCGTAGTAGCACAGATACGCAGTATTTT	CASSSWRSSTDTQYF
.	TRBV27	few	TRBJ2-2	12	TGTGCCAGCAGAAAGTCGGCCGGGGAGCTGTTTTTT	CASRKSAGELFF
.	TRBV12-3/TRBV12-4	many	TRBJ2-7	13	TGTGCCAGCAGTTTAGATCCGACCTACGAGCAGTACTTC	CASSLDPTYEQYF
.	TRBV5-1	.	TRBJ2-5	15	TGCGCCAGCAGATACGACTTAGGGGACTCAGAGACCCAGTACTTC	CASRYDLGDSETQYF
TRBD1	TRBV18	many	TRBJ2-7	14	TGTGCCAGCTCACCGGACAGGGTCTCCTACGAGCAGTACTTC	CASSPDRVSYEQYF
TRBD1	TRBV7-9	few	TRBJ1-2	13	TGTGCCAGCAGCTCCACAGGGGTGGACGGCTACACCTTC	CASSSTGVDGYTF
TRBD1	TRBV12-3/TRBV12-4	few	TRBJ2-1	16	TGTGCCAGCAGAGCACTGGGACAGGGAATTTACAATGAGCAGTTCTTC	CASRALGQGIYNEQFF
.	TRBV10-3	.	TRBJ2-5	11	TGTGCCATCACCCAAGGGGGGACCCAGTACTTC	CAITQGGTQYF
.	TRBV20-1	few	TRBJ1-1	12	TGCAGTGCTAGACAAGCAGATACTGAAGCTTTCTTT	CSARQADTEAFF
TRBD1	TRBV6-4	many	TRBJ1-1	16	TGTGCCAGCACAGCCGGGACAGGGGGCAGGAACACTGAAGCTTTCTTT	CASTAGTGGRNTEAFF
.	TRBV10-3	.	TRBJ2-7	13	TGTGCCATCAGCAGGGAGAGATCCTACGAGCAGTACTTC	CAISRERSYEQYF
.	TRBV20-1	.	TRBJ1-2	12	TGCGGATCTTTTCGGGGAAGCTATGGCTACACCTTC	CGSFRGSYGYTF
TRBD2	TRBV15	many	TRBJ2-1	16	TGTGCCACCAGCAGAGGAGGGGAGGGAATCGAGAATGAGCAGTTCTTC	CATSRGGEGIENEQFF
.	TRBV27	.	TRBJ2-4	12	TGTGCCAGCAGTCCGGGCCCCCACATTCAGTACTTC	CASSPGPHIQYF
TRBD2	TRBV20-1	.	TRBJ2-7	13	TGCAGTGCTCCTGGGGAGGGCAGCTACGAGCAGTACTTC	CSAPGEGSYEQYF
TRBD1	TRBV20-1	few	TRBJ2-2	14	TGCAGTGCGGCGAGGGGGCCGAACACCGGGGAGCTGTTTTTT	CSAARGPNTGELFF
TRBD1	TRBV6-1	.	TRBJ1-2	14	TGTGCCAGCAGACGACAGGGGTTCGACTATGGCTACACCTTC	CASRRQGFDYGYTF
.	TRBV14	few	TRBJ2-7	13	TGTGCCAGCAGCCAAGTTTTAGGTTACGAGCAGTACTTC	CASSQVLGYEQYF
.	TRBV29-1	few	TRBJ2-1	12	TGCAGCGTTCTGATCGGGAGCGATGAGCAGTTCTTC	CSVLIGSDEQFF
.	TRBV5-1	.	TRBJ1-1	14	TGCGCCAGCAGGGATCGGACGGAGAACACTGAAGCTTTCTTT	CASRDRTENTEAFF
.	TRBV7-2	.	TRBJ1-4	14	TGTGCCAGCAGCTTAGCAGGGGCTAATGAAAAACTGTTTTTT	CASSLAGANEKLFF
TRBD2	TRBV7-2	.	TRBJ2-1	15	TGTGCCAGCAGCTTATTTGCGGGAGGCTTCAATGAGCAGTTCTTC	CASSLFAGGFNEQFF
TRBD2	TRBV20-1	.	TRBJ2-3	16	TGCAGTGCTAGAGATTCGCGGGGGGGCAGGAAAGATACGCAGTATTTT	CSARDSRGGRKDTQYF
.	TRBV12-3/TRBV12-4	few	TRBJ2-3	13	TGTGCCAGCAGTCCCGACCCGAGGGATACGCAGTATTTT	CASSPDPRDTQYF
TRBD2	TRBV27	few	TRBJ2-1	15	TGTGCCAGCAACGAGCGGGGGGGCTCCTACAATGAGCAGTTCTTC	CASNERGGSYNEQFF
.	TRBV6-2/TRBV6-3	.	TRBJ2-1	15	TGTGCCAGCAGTTACTCCTGGGGGACCTACAATGAGCAGTTCTTC	CASSYSWGTYNEQFF
.	TRBV5-1	.	TRBJ1-1	12	TGCGCCAGCAGCTTGGGAGGGACCAGGGCTTTCTTT	CASSLGGTRAFF
.	TRBV10-3	.	TRBJ2-7	13	TGTGCCATCAGTGAAGGCCAGGCCTACGAGCAGTACTTC	CAISEGQAYEQYF
.	TRBV20-1	.	TRBJ2-3	14	TGCAGTGCTAGACCCCCCCGGACTTTGGATACGCAGTATTTT	CSARPPRTLDTQYF
.	TRBV5-1	few	TRBJ1-6	15	TGCGCCAGCAGCTTGGGGGACACCGGTAATTCACCCCTCCACTTT	CASSLGDTGNSPLHF
TRBD1	TRBV6-1	few	TRBJ1-1	18	TGTGCCAGCAGTCTTCGAAGGGACAGGGGGGGCCTGAACACTGAAGCTTTCTTT	CASSLRRDRGGLNTEAFF
.	TRBV7-9	.	TRBJ2-7	14	TGTGCCAGCAGCAAGGACCCGAATAGCCACGAGCAGTACTTC	CASSKDPNSHEQYF
.	TRBV7-9	few	TRBJ2-3	14	TGTGCCAGCAGCTCCCTGGGGGCCACAGATACGCAGTATTTT	CASSSLGATDTQYF
TRBD2	TRBV20-1	few	TRBJ2-5	15	TGCAGTGCTAGAGGGCTAGCGGCCCACCAAGAGACCCAGTACTTC	CSARGLAAHQETQYF
TRBD2	TRBV5-5	few	TRBJ2-3	15	TGTGCCAGCAGCGTAACTAGCGGGAGCACAGATACGCAGTATTTT	CASSVTSGSTDTQYF
.	TRBV6-1	.	TRBJ2-7	14	TGTGCCAGCACCCACCGGGCTAGCGAGAGCGAGCAGTACTTC	CASTHRASESEQYF
.	TRBV7-8	.	TRBJ2-3	14	TGTGCCAGCAGCCCGTTCTGGGGCACAGATACGCAGTATTTT	CASSPFWGTDTQYF
TRBD1	TRBV12-3/TRBV12-4	few	TRBJ1-4	15	TGTGCCAGCAGCCGACAGGGGGCATGGAATGAAAAACTGTTTTTT	CASSRQGAWNEKLFF
.	TRBV12-3/TRBV12-4	many	TRBJ2-7	14	TGTGCCAGCAGTTTACTTGGGGGATCCTACGAGCAGTACTTC	CASSLLGGSYEQYF